Listed here are 19 T cell receptor beta chains from one sample, sequenced in a study of T cell repertoires in cytomegalovirus infection. In TCRdb, the reads were re-called with MiXCR into one record per CDR3 protein. The table includes a few hundred thousand distinct CDR3 sequences, about 39% detected once. Their recognized antigens are unknown. The material sequenced was cultured PBMCs, taken from culture after CMV antigen stimulation. These receptor sequences come from a human donor in good health (CMV status not recorded). Some clones in this sample may be carry-over from other donors' samples.

This clonotype was counted only a few times. The V gene is TRBV6-8, the J gene TRBJ2-6; D gene ambiguous. The CDR3 totals 18 residues. V was shortened by 1 base and J by 2 bases, with 15 bases between the two germline ends. CDR1 MNHGY and CDR2 SAAAGT come from the germline V gene. The CDR3 is CASSYYGPRPTGANVLTF. DNA for the CDR3: TGTGCCAGCAGTTACTACGGCCCCCGGCCTACTGGGGCCAACGTCCTGACTTTC.

The J gene is TRBJ2-3, the V gene TRBV18; D gene uncertain. The CDR3 totals 16 residues. Germline CDR1 KGHSH, CDR2 LQKENI. With 0 bases removed from V and 3 bases from J, the gap between germline ends came to 13 bases. CDR3 amino acids: CASSPPNLVTTDTQYF. CDR3 sequence (DNA): TGTGCCAGCTCACCACCGAATCTGGTCACGACAGATACGCAGTATTTT.

The chain couples TRBV24-1 to TRBJ2-3; D is possibly TRBD1 or TRBD2 (5 bases each). Per germline, CDR1 KGHDR and CDR2 SFDVKD. Trimming removed 3 bases from V and 2 bases from J, with 20 bases in between. The CDR3 runs to 18 residues. The CDR3 sequence: CATSDKGWREGTTDTQYF. Here the CDR3 DNA reads TGTGCCACCAGTGATAAAGGATGGCGTGAGGGGACCACAGATACGCAGTATTTT.

This clonotype turned up a few times. The chain has TRBV7-2 and TRBJ2-7; 11 bases match TRBD1. This CDR3 spans 14 amino acids. CDR1 is SGHTA, CDR2 FQGNSA, per germline. J lost 3 bases, V lost 7 bases, and 5 bases had no gene match. The CDR3 DNA reads TGTGCCAGCACCCTGGACAGGGGGCTCTACGAGCAGTACTTC. Translating it yields CASTLDRGLYEQYF.

Written as DNA, the CDR3 is TGTGCCAGTGGGAGTTTTACTGGAAACACCATATATTTT. It is translated as CASGSFTGNTIYF. V gene TRBV19 combines with J gene TRBJ1-3, with no clear D. CDR1 is LNHDA, CDR2 SQIVND, per germline (reference sequence). Trimming removed 8 bases at V and 2 bases at J, with 10 bases between. The CDR3 has 13 residues.

In its sample, this clonotype was seen a few times. CDR3 sequence reads: CSAKNRRDRAHGANEKLFF. In DNA, the CDR3 is TGCAGCGCCAAAAACAGGCGGGACAGGGCCCATGGGGCTAATGAAAAACTGTTTTTT. This sequence joins TRBV29-1 and TRBJ1-4; 9 bases are shared with TRBD1. The CDR3 loop spans 19 amino acids. In germline, CDR1 is SQVTM, CDR2 ANQGSEA. Trimming removed 7 bases from V and 3 bases from J; junction bases left unmatched: 21.

The V and J genes are TRBV11-2 and TRBJ2-7; TRBD1 or TRBD2 may be the D gene (5 bases each). The CDR3 sequence is 14 residues long. CDR1 SGHAT and CDR2 FQNNGV come from the germline V gene. Trimming stripped 1 base from V and 2 bases from J, with 9 bases between. DNA for the CDR3: TGTGCCAGCAGCTTAGTGGGGACCCCCTACGAGCAGTACTTC. This translates into CASSLVGTPYEQYF.

This clonotype was recorded at least ten times. The chain uses TRBV7-2 and TRBJ2-3; TRBD2 matches at 8 bases. Per germline, CDR1 SGHTA and CDR2 FQGNSA. There are 14 residues in the CDR3. The V segment lost 2 bases and the J segment 6 bases; nucleotides outside the gene matches: 4. DNA for the CDR3: TGTGCCAGCAGCTTACCAGCGGGAGTGGATACGCAGTATTTT. Its protein product is CASSLPAGVDTQYF.

The DNA of the CDR3 is TGCAGCGTCAGGGGTGGAAGCAATCAGCCCCAGCATTTT. This encodes CSVRGGSNQPQHF. The chain uses TRBV29-1 and TRBJ1-5; possibly TRBD1 for D (6 bases). Trimming took off 6 bases at V and 1 base at J, with 10 bases between the two ends. This CDR3 contains 13 residues. CDR1 and CDR2 (germline): SQVTM, ANQGSEA.

There are a few counts of this clonotype. The chain joins TRBV19 to TRBJ1-5; D not certain. Per germline, CDR1 LNHDA and CDR2 SQIVND (reference sequence). Trimming stripped 5 bases from V and 0 bases from J, with 11 bases between. The CDR3 has 15 residues. The CDR3 here is CASSLTAVSNQPQHF. CDR3 DNA: TGTGCCAGTAGTCTCACAGCAGTTAGCAATCAGCCCCAGCATTTT.

The chain joins TRBV10-3 to TRBJ2-1; D may be TRBD1 (6 bases). The ends were cut back, 3 bases at V and 5 bases at J, with 17 bases in the middle. CDR1 is ENHRY and CDR2 is SYGVKD in the germline V gene. The CDR3 has 16 residues. The CDR3 loop is CAISDNTGRGDNEQFF. The CDR3 DNA follows: TGTGCCATCAGTGATAATACAGGGCGTGGGGACAATGAGCAGTTCTTC.

J is TRBJ1-5 and V is TRBV20-1, with D unresolved. CDR3 length: 13 amino acids. Germline loops: CDR1 DFQATT, CDR2 SNEGSKA (reference sequence). Trimming removed 2 bases at V and 1 base at J, with 6 bases between. This CDR3 is CSARRTSNQPQHF. Here the CDR3 DNA reads TGCAGTGCTAGACGCACCAGCAATCAGCCCCAGCATTTT.

This chain connects TRBV4-3 to TRBJ1-2; D unclear. The CDR3 covers 16 residues. The germline V gene encodes CDR1 LGHNA and CDR2 YSLEER. V was clipped by 2 bases and J by 3 bases, with 16 bases between them. The CDR3 protein is CASSQPRQGLDYGYTF. The CDR3 bases are TGCGCCAGCAGCCAACCCAGACAAGGGCTTGACTATGGCTACACCTTC.

V gene TRBV7-8 combines with J gene TRBJ2-5; D uncertain. Per the germline V gene, CDR1 is SGHVS and CDR2 is FQNEAQ. Deletions cut 5 bases from V and 5 bases from J, with 18 bases between. The CDR3 runs to 15 residues. In nucleotides, the CDR3 is TGTGCCAGCAGCCCCCCCGAGTCCCCCCTGGAGACCCAGTACTTC. As protein: CASSPPESPLETQYF.

This chain joins TRBV15 and TRBJ1-2; tentative D call: TRBD1 (5 bases). This CDR3 comprises 15 residues. Trimming shortened V by 0 bases and J by 4 bases, and 12 bases separated the two germline ends. Germline CDR1 is LNHNV and CDR2 is YYDKDF (reference sequence). The CDR3 loop reads CATSRDLETAYGYTF. The CDR3 DNA is TGTGCCACCAGCAGAGATCTGGAGACAGCCTATGGCTACACCTTC.

The V and J genes are TRBV6-2 or TRBV6-3 and TRBJ2-7; weak D call: TRBD1 (6 bases). The CDR3 contains 12 residues. Trimming removed 8 bases at V and 2 bases at J, with 10 bases between. Germline values: CDR1 MNHEY, CDR2 SVGEGT. CDR3: CASGPGAYEQYF. Here the CDR3 DNA reads TGTGCCAGCGGGCCAGGGGCCTACGAGCAGTACTTC.

The table lists this clonotype with a few counts. The CDR3 DNA is TGTGCCATCAGTGAATCGGGGCAGGACTACGAGCAGTACTTC. It yields the protein CAISESGQDYEQYF. The chain is built from TRBV10-3 and TRBJ2-7; possibly TRBD1 or TRBD2 for D (5 bases each). V was cut by 3 bases and J by 3 bases, with 12 bases left in between. The CDR3 length is 14 residues. Germline CDR1 reads ENHRY; CDR2 reads SYGVKD.

The chain is built from TRBV7-2 and TRBJ2-7; D not certain. This CDR3 has 16 amino acids. The V and J ends lost 0 bases and 0 bases respectively, with 12 bases between them. The germline V gene encodes CDR1 SGHTA and CDR2 FQGNSA. The CDR3 DNA reads as TGTGCCAGCAGCTTAGCGTGGGGTGGAAACTCCTACGAGCAGTACTTC. Translating it yields CASSLAWGGNSYEQYF.

The rearrangement joins TRBV12-3 or TRBV12-4 to TRBJ2-5; D is uncertain. There are 14 residues in the CDR3. The germline V and J ends were trimmed by 6 bases and 1 base, with 12 bases remaining between them. CDR3 sequence reads: CASRPSNSQETQYF. DNA for the CDR3: TGTGCCAGCAGGCCTTCAAACTCCCAAGAGACCCAGTACTTC.